The 15 T cell receptor beta chains in this list originate from one sample, sequenced in a study of OX40 agonist ivuxolimab in advanced cancers. The method was immunoSEQ multiplex PCR; TCRdb's version includes in-frame clones alone and lacks a portion of them. The sample yields tens of thousands of clones, approximately 90% seen once. Specimen: CD4+ or CD8+ T cells sorted from blood, collected in a trial of the OX40 agonist ivuxolimab. The receptors here all came from an adult with an advanced solid tumor such as melanoma, head and neck, liver or kidney cancer.

The chain has TRBV14 and TRBJ2-3, with 7 bases that match TRBD2. From germline, CDR1 is SGHDN and CDR2 FVKESK. The CDR3 extends over 17 amino acids. V shed 5 bases and J 0 bases; nucleotides not matched to a gene: 11. DNA of the CDR3: TGTGCCAGCAGCTCGATCTGGGCTAGCGGTAGCACAGATACGCAGTATTTT. Protein: CASSSIWASGSTDTQYF.

This clone was seen once. The rearrangement uses TRBV28 and TRBJ1-2, with D hard to call. Germline-derived CDR1 and CDR2 are MDHEN and SYDVKM. The CDR3 is 14 residues long. Trimming removed 3 bases from V and 8 bases from J, with 16 bases in between. CDR3 protein: CASSFSRAVLGYTF. In DNA, the CDR3 is TGTGCCAGCAGTTTTTCCCGGGCGGTCTTGGGCTACACCTTC.

CDR3 DNA sequence: TGTGCCAGCTCACTGAGACAGACTAAAGGAGGGGATGAGCAGTTCTTC. Translating it yields CASSLRQTKGGDEQFF. The V and J genes are TRBV18 and TRBJ2-1, with a possible D match to TRBD2 (6 bases). The CDR3 extends over 16 amino acids. Germline V CDR1 and CDR2: KGHSH, LQKENI. The V gene lost 4 bases and the J gene lost 8 bases, with 21 bases spanning the gap.

The J gene is TRBJ2-3, the V gene TRBV19; possibly TRBD1 for D (7 bases). In germline, CDR1 is LNHDA, CDR2 SQIVND (reference sequence). The CDR3 is 14 amino acids. V lost 7 bases and J 2 bases, leaving 13 bases between the germline ends. CDR3 DNA: TGTGCCAGTATGGCGGGACAGAACACAGATACGCAGTATTTT. Its translation is CASMAGQNTDTQYF.

J is TRBJ2-1 and V is TRBV27; 7 bases fit TRBD2. V lost 4 bases, J lost 0 bases, and 6 bases stayed unmatched. The CDR3 runs to 16 residues. Germline CDR1 reads MNHEY; CDR2 reads SMNVEV (reference sequence). CDR3 coding DNA: TGTGCCAGCAGTTCCGAGCGGGGTACCTCCTACAATGAGCAGTTCTTC. Translation: CASSSERGTSYNEQFF.

The chain is built from TRBV10-1 and TRBJ2-5; 7 nucleotides align to TRBD1. Judging by the DNA end, TRBJ2-7 fits better; the J call may be wrong. This CDR3 spans 14 amino acids. Germline V gene lookup returns CDR1 WNHNN and CDR2 SYGVQD (reference sequence). CDR3 coding DNA: TGCGCCAGCAGCCCCCGGGACAGAGGTTACGAGCAGTACTTC. It yields the protein CASSPRDRGYEQYF.

The chain recombines TRBV6-1 with TRBJ1-2; 7 bases line up with TRBD1. CDR1 and CDR2 from the germline V gene are MNHNS and SASEGT. V lost 4 bases to trimming and J lost 0 bases; unmatched junction nucleotides: 8. The CDR3 contains 16 residues. The DNA of the CDR3 is TGTGCCAGCAGTGTATGGGGGACAGCAACTAACTATGGCTACACCTTC. Translating it yields CASSVWGTATNYGYTF.

The V gene is TRBV6-6, the J gene TRBJ1-5; 10 nucleotides line up with TRBD1. The CDR3 contains 15 residues. V lost 6 bases and J lost 6; bases outside the gene matches: 8. Germline CDR1 and CDR2: MNHNY and SVGAGI (reference sequence). The DNA of the CDR3 is TGTGCCAGCAGGCCGGACAGGGGGGAAGGTCAGCCCCAGCATTTT. It specifies CASRPDRGEGQPQHF.

J is TRBJ1-2 and V is TRBV15; the match to TRBD1 covers 9 bases. Trimming at V came to 1 base and at J to 4 bases, leaving 1 base not matched to a gene. Germline V lookup: CDR1 LNHNV, CDR2 YYDKDF (reference sequence). CDR3 length equals 14 residues. The CDR3, as DNA: TGTGCCACCAGCAGAGGGACAGGGGCCTATGGCTACACCTTC. This gives the protein CATSRGTGAYGYTF.

The V gene is TRBV9, the J gene TRBJ2-3; no clear D. This CDR3 spans 13 amino acids. V dropped 3 bases and J dropped 1 base, with 6 bases sitting between them. From germline, CDR1 is SGDLS and CDR2 YYNGEE. The CDR3 is CASSGVGTDTQYF. The DNA for the CDR3 is TGTGCCAGCAGCGGCGTAGGCACAGATACGCAGTATTTT.

The chain uses TRBV11-2 and TRBJ1-2, with 8 bases lining up with TRBD1. Germline V gives CDR1 SGHAT, CDR2 FQNNGV. V was pared by 0 bases and J by 6 bases, with 3 bases of the junction left unmatched. The CDR3 is 14 amino acids. CDR3 region: CASSLERQGHGYTF. CDR3 bases: TGTGCCAGCAGCTTAGAAAGACAGGGGCATGGCTACACCTTC.

The gene calls are TRBV5-1 and TRBJ2-6; possibly TRBD1 or TRBD2 for D (6 bases each). V was trimmed by 0 bases and J by 1 base, leaving 14 bases between them. The CDR3 contains 18 residues. Germline CDR1 SGHRS, CDR2 YFSETQ. The CDR3 DNA sequence: TGCGCCAGCAGCTTGGCCGGGGGCGCGGCGTCTGGGGCCAACGTCCTGACTTTC. Translated, it gives CASSLAGGAASGANVLTF.

The CDR3 is CASSLEPLNTEAFF. CDR3 in DNA: TGTGCCAGCAGCTTGGAACCTTTGAACACTGAAGCTTTCTTT. The chain recombines TRBV5-6 with TRBJ1-1; D is unclear. Germline V gene sequence: CDR1 SGHDT, CDR2 YYEEEE. This CDR3 has 14 residues. The V end was cut by 0 bases, the J end by 0 bases, with 6 bases between. The full variable domain, its missing parts supplied by reference TRBV5-6 and TRBJ1-1, is DAGVTQSPTHLIKTRGQQVTLRCSPKSGHDTVSWYQQALGQGPQFIFQYYEEEERQRGNFPDRFSGHQFPNYSSELNVNALLLGDSALYLCASSLEPLNTEAFFGQGTRLTVV.

The chain joins TRBV12-5 to TRBJ2-4, with D uncertain. Germline V gene lookup returns CDR1 LGHNT and CDR2 FRNRAP. Deletions cut 1 base from V and 0 bases from J, with 7 bases between. This CDR3 is built from 15 residues. The CDR3 here is CASGLEVLAKNIQYF. Here the CDR3 DNA reads TGTGCTAGTGGTTTGGAGGTTTTAGCCAAAAACATTCAGTACTTC.

This clone was detected a few times. This chain links TRBV7-9 with TRBJ2-2, with 13 bases matching TRBD2. There are 19 residues in the CDR3. Looked up from germline, CDR1 is SEHNR and CDR2 is FQNEAQ (reference sequence). V lost 1 base, J lost 4 bases, and 9 bases stayed unmatched. The CDR3 region is CASSLDPGLAGDRTGELFF. The CDR3 DNA reads TGTGCCAGCAGCTTAGATCCCGGACTAGCGGGAGATCGCACCGGGGAGCTGTTTTTT. The full variable domain, in which reference TRBV7-9 and TRBJ2-2 provide the parts outside the CDR3, is DTGVSQNPRHKITKRGQNVTFRCDPISEHNRLYWYRQTLGQGPEFLTYFQNEAQLEKSRLLSDRFSAERPKGSFSTLEIQRTEQGDSAMYLCASSLDPGLAGDRTGELFFGEGSRLTVL.